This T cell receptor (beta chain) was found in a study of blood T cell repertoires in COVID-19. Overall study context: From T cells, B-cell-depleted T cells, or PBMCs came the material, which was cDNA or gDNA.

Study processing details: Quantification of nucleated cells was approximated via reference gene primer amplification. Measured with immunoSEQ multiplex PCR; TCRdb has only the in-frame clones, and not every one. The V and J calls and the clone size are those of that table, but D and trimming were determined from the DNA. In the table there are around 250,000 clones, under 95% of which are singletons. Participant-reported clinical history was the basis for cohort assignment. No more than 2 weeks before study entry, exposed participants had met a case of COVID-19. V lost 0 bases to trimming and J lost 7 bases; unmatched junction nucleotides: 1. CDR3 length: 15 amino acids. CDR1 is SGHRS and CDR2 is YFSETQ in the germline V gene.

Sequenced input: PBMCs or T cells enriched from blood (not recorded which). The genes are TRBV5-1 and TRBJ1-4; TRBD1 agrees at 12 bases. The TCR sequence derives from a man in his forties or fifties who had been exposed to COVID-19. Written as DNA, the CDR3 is TGCGCCAGCAGCTTGGGGGACAGGGGGCCTGAAAAACTGTTTTTT. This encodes CASSLGDRGPEKLFF.